This T cell receptor beta chain was identified during a study of blood T cell repertoires in COVID-19. Libraries were prepared by immunoSEQ multiplex PCR; TCRdb keeps only in-frame clonotypes and omits some of them. The data show 110,000 to 150,000 clones, with roughly 80% seen just once and less than 7.5% held by the top ten. CDR3 size: 15 residues. The germline V gene has CDR1 ENHRY and CDR2 SYGVKD. V lost 0 bases and J 0 bases, leaving 7 bases between the germline ends. Source material: PBMCs or T cells enriched from blood (not recorded which). This TCR derives from a woman in her fifties or sixties who had recovered from COVID-19. This chain links TRBV10-3 with TRBJ2-3; tentatively, D is TRBD1 (5 bases). CDR3 in amino acids: CAISESRGSTDTQYF. CDR3 nucleotide sequence: TGTGCCATCAGTGAGTCTAGGGGTAGCACAGATACGCAGTATTTT.